Included here is one T cell receptor beta chain sequence, with context. Its antigen is as yet unknown. The data belong to a study of cytomegalovirus exposure and HLA in healthy donors. The study's findings and limits: Later analysis associated a missense DCLRE1C variant with TCR beta V- and J-gene trimming. In a later analysis, at a false discovery rate of 0.05, roughly 17,000 TCR beta sequences were associated with HLA alleles.

V was clipped by 3 bases and J by 3 bases, with 20 bases between them. The CDR3 runs to 16 residues. Germline CDR1 is SQVTM and CDR2 is ANQGSEA. Amplification used 60 Vbeta primers and 13 Jbeta primers. TCRdb's copy holds only in-frame clones and misses some; the assay was immunoSEQ multiplex PCR. The sample lists about 98,000 clones, about four fifths seen once, with 9.5% to 13% in the top ten. The receptor was isolated from a man aged 18 to 30 in good health and CMV-seropositive. This chain uses TRBV29-1 with TRBJ1-2, with D possibly being TRBD1 (5 bases). The sequenced sample was PBMCs. The CDR3 nucleotides read TGCAGCGTTGAGGGGCAGGGAGGAGGGAGGTACTATGGCTACACCTTC. Translated: CSVEGQGGGRYYGYTF.